This passage covers 21 T cell receptor beta chains from one sample sequenced in a study of blood T cell repertoires in COVID-19. Using immunoSEQ multiplex PCR, the repertoire was profiled, and TCRdb retains in-frame clones only, with some absent. The profile covers some 120,000 clones, with 70% to 80% appearing a single time and about 10% taken by the ten largest. Source material: peripheral blood. These receptors all come from a human donor in a cohort sampled during active COVID-19.

This chain links TRBV28 with TRBJ2-5; 9 nucleotides match TRBD2. CDR3 length: 16 residues. Germline V gives CDR1 MDHEN, CDR2 SYDVKM. V lost 6 bases to trimming and J lost 1 base; unmatched junction nucleotides: 9. CDR3 DNA: TGTGCCAGCAGCCCCGGGGGACTAGCACGCCAAGAGACCCAGTACTTC. Translation gives CASSPGGLARQETQYF.

The CDR3 spells CASSLAGGGQLINSPLHF. The DNA of the CDR3 is TGCGCCAGCAGCTTGGCCGGCGGGGGACAACTGATTAATTCACCCCTCCACTTT. This rearrangement joins TRBV5-1 to TRBJ1-6, with D possibly TRBD1 on 6 matching bases. The CDR3 length is 18 residues. Trimming stripped 0 bases from V and 6 bases from J, with 19 bases between. Germline CDR1 SGHRS, CDR2 YFSETQ.

This rearrangement joins TRBV30 to TRBJ1-1; D gene uncertain. CDR1 GTSNPN and CDR2 SVGIG come from the germline V gene (reference sequence). The V gene lost 5 bases and the J gene lost 4 bases, with 14 bases spanning the gap. CDR3 length: 13 residues. The CDR3 sequence: CAWGGLKVTEAFF. DNA for the CDR3: TGTGCCTGGGGTGGACTGAAAGTCACTGAAGCTTTCTTT.

V usage is TRBV6-5 and J usage is TRBJ1-5; D is perhaps TRBD1 (5 bases). The germline gives CDR1 MNHEY, CDR2 SVGAGI. The CDR3 spans 14 residues. V was pared by 6 bases and J by 7 bases, with 16 bases between. The CDR3 nucleotides read TGTGCCAGCAGCCAGGAAGGGGTGTCGCAGCCCCAGCATTTT. Its protein product is CASSQEGVSQPQHF.

The rearrangement uses TRBV9 and TRBJ2-3; D is unclear. Trimming cost V 3 bases and J 2 bases, with 4 bases left between them. Germline V gene data show CDR1 as SGDLS and CDR2 as YYNGEE. The CDR3 sequence is 12 residues long. The CDR3 loop is CASSALTDTQYF. The CDR3 DNA follows: TGTGCCAGCAGCGCCCTCACAGATACGCAGTATTTT.

As DNA, the CDR3 is TGTGCCAGCTCACAATCCCGTTCCTACGAGCAGTACTTC. Protein: CASSQSRSYEQYF. This chain uses TRBV18 with TRBJ2-7, with no clear D. V lost 4 bases and J lost 1, with 8 bases in between. Germline assignment: CDR1 KGHSH and CDR2 LQKENI. The CDR3 has 13 amino acids.

The V call is TRBV5-1, the J call TRBJ1-1; D not certain. The ends were cut back, 0 bases at V and 0 bases at J, with 15 bases in the middle. The CDR3 length is 17 residues. Germline V gene data show CDR1 as SGHRS and CDR2 as YFSETQ. The CDR3: CASSLAGSRRVNTEAFF. CDR3 in DNA: TGCGCCAGCAGCTTGGCCGGGTCCAGGCGGGTGAACACTGAAGCTTTCTTT.

This clone was observed a single time. The chain carries TRBV18 and TRBJ1-1; no clear D gene. In germline, CDR1 is KGHSH, CDR2 LQKENI. V dropped 2 bases and J dropped 1 base, with 5 bases sitting between them. The CDR3 runs 13 residues. The CDR3 reads CASSPGRNTEAFF. CDR3 DNA: TGTGCCAGCTCACCAGGGAGGAACACTGAAGCTTTCTTT.

V is TRBV11-2 and J is TRBJ1-2; TRBD1 aligns across 7 bases. After removal of 0 bases from V and 5 bases from J, the junction contained 3 bases not matched to a gene. CDR1 SGHAT and CDR2 FQNNGV come from the germline V gene. The CDR3 has 14 residues. CDR3 residues: CASSLDRDSYGYTF. The CDR3 DNA follows: TGTGCCAGCAGCTTAGATCGGGACAGTTATGGCTACACCTTC.

This sequence joins TRBV2 and TRBJ1-1, with D unclear. The CDR3 runs to 16 residues. Trimming took 0 bases from V and 0 from J, leaving 11 bases between them. CDR1 is SNHLY and CDR2 is FYNNEI in the germline V gene. CDR3 amino acids: CASSEANGQVNTEAFF. CDR3 nucleotides: TGTGCCAGCAGTGAAGCGAATGGTCAGGTGAACACTGAAGCTTTCTTT.

The chain carries TRBV11-3 and TRBJ2-1, with 9 bases fitting TRBD2. J gave up 8 bases and V 0 bases, and 8 bases lay outside the gene matches. The CDR3 is 16 amino acids. Germline CDR1 SGHNT, CDR2 YENEEA. CDR3: CASSLDAAGGFDEQFF. The CDR3 coding sequence is TGTGCCAGCAGCTTAGATGCGGCGGGGGGGTTCGATGAGCAGTTCTTC.

CDR3 coding DNA: TGTGCCAGTAGTGAGGGCCGGGATCGTGAAGCTTTCTTT. The encoded protein is CASSEGRDREAFF. The V call is TRBV19, the J call TRBJ1-1; the D is unclear. This CDR3 is 13 amino acids long. Germline CDR1 is LNHDA and CDR2 is SQIVND (reference sequence). V lost 5 bases and J 7 bases, leaving 14 bases between the germline ends.

The genes are TRBV7-3 and TRBJ1-1; TRBD1 agrees at 10 bases. The junction had 6 bases not matched to a gene; V was cut back by 1 base and J by 1 base. Germline loops: CDR1 SGHTA, CDR2 FQGTGA. The CDR3 loop spans 17 amino acids. CDR3 DNA: TGTGCCAGCAGCTTAAGGGGGACAGGGGCGTCGAACACTGAAGCTTTCTTT. This encodes CASSLRGTGASNTEAFF.

The genes are TRBV5-1 and TRBJ2-7; 7 bases match TRBD1. V dropped 0 bases and J dropped 0; count of bases not matched to a gene: 3. Germline CDR1 is SGHRS and CDR2 is YFSETQ. CDR3 length: 15 amino acids. The CDR3 region has the DNA TGCGCCAGCAGCTTGGCCGGGACAGTCTCCTACGAGCAGTACTTC. Translated: CASSLAGTVSYEQYF.

This clone was seen a single time. V gene TRBV19 combines with J gene TRBJ1-1, with D uncertain. This CDR3 has 11 amino acids. From germline, CDR1 is LNHDA and CDR2 SQIVND (reference sequence). Trimming took off 6 bases at V and 8 bases at J, with 10 bases between the two ends. CDR3 region: CASRMRAEAFF. CDR3 DNA: TGTGCCAGTAGGATGAGGGCGGAAGCTTTCTTT. The full variable domain, completed using reference TRBV19 and TRBJ1-1, is DGGITQSPKYLFRKEGQNVTLSCEQNLNHDAMYWYRQDPGQGLRLIYYSQIVNDFQKGDIAEGYSVSREKKESFPLTVTSAQKNPTAFYLCASRMRAEAFFGQGTRLTVV.

The genes are TRBV18 and TRBJ1-1, with D unclear. Germline V CDR1 and CDR2: KGHSH, LQKENI. V lost 5 bases and J lost 0, with 7 bases in between. The length of the CDR3 is 13 residues. CDR3 in DNA: TGTGCCAGCTCATCCTCTCTGAACACTGAAGCTTTCTTT. Protein: CASSSSLNTEAFF.

The chain is built from TRBV27 and TRBJ2-7, with a possible D match to TRBD1 (5 bases). V shed 2 bases and J shed 2 bases, with 10 bases lying between them. Germline assignment: CDR1 MNHEY and CDR2 SMNVEV (reference sequence). This CDR3 is built from 14 residues. Here the CDR3 DNA reads TGTGCCAGCAGTTTAAGGGGAATGGCCTACGAGCAGTACTTC. Residues: CASSLRGMAYEQYF.

This rearrangement joins TRBV4-1 to TRBJ2-7; TRBD2 agrees at 10 bases. The CDR3 loop spans 15 amino acids. The ends lost 2 bases at V and 7 bases at J; junction bases unmatched: 8. Looked up from germline, CDR1 is MGHRA and CDR2 is YSYEKL. The CDR3 nucleotides read TGCGCCAGCAGCCAACCGACTAGCGGGCCTGGAGAGCAGTACTTC. Protein: CASSQPTSGPGEQYF.

This clone appeared once. This chain uses TRBV6-2 or TRBV6-3 with TRBJ2-3, with TRBD2 identical over 15 bases. CDR3 size: 17 residues. The trim removed 5 bases at V and 4 bases at J, leaving 7 bases unmatched. CDR1 is MNHEY and CDR2 is SVGEGT in the germline V gene. This CDR3 reads CASSPPWTSGGADTQYF. The CDR3 DNA reads as TGTGCCAGCAGTCCGCCTTGGACTAGCGGGGGGGCAGATACGCAGTATTTT.

The chain uses TRBV6-1 and TRBJ2-7, with TRBD1 matching 8 bases. There are 17 residues in the CDR3. Germline V lookup: CDR1 MNHNS, CDR2 SASEGT. V lost 1 base to trimming and J lost 4 bases; unmatched junction nucleotides: 12. This CDR3 reads CASSEGQGSSILYEQYF. In nucleotides, the CDR3 is TGTGCCAGCAGTGAAGGACAGGGGAGCTCTATACTATACGAGCAGTACTTC.

The genes are TRBV19 and TRBJ1-4; tentatively, D is TRBD1 (6 bases). Trimming cost V 8 bases and J 14 bases, with 18 bases left between them. This CDR3 contains 12 residues. The V gene's germline CDR1 is LNHDA and CDR2 SQIVND (reference sequence). CDR3 sequence (DNA): TGTGCCAGTGGGGACACCTACCAACCCCTGTTTTTT. Amino acid sequence: CASGDTYQPLFF.